What follows are 8 T cell receptor beta chains derived from one specimen sequenced in a study of regulatory T cells in long-lasting Graves disease. Relying on iRepertoire HTBI primers and Arm-PCR of CDR3 regions, the team built TCR beta libraries. TCRdb reprocessed the multiplex PCR reads via MiXCR and lists one record per CDR3 protein. The sample carries about 440,000 distinct CDR3 sequences, about 16% recorded once. The time point denotes: newly diagnosed GD, antithyroid drugs for less than 3 months. PBMCs provided the RNA from which the TCR library was made. These data were likewise used in another study, on T cells in Graves' hyperthyroidism and ophthalmopathy.

Sequencing used peripheral blood mononuclear cells (PBMCs), obtained at new diagnosis, from a patient treated with antithyroid drugs. Receptors were obtained from a woman in her twenties or thirties with Graves disease.

In this sample, this clonotype turned up a few times. The chain couples TRBV4-1 to TRBJ2-7; 7 nucleotides align to TRBD2. CDR1 is MGHRA and CDR2 is YSYEKL in the germline V gene. J lost 0 bases, V lost 4 bases, and 3 bases had no gene match. CDR3 length: 14 amino acids. CDR3: CASSRLADSYEQYF. CDR3 DNA sequence: TGCGCCAGCAGCCGGCTAGCGGACTCCTACGAGCAGTACTTC.

The chain combines TRBV3-1 with TRBJ1-6; D not resolved. Germline loops: CDR1 LGHDT, CDR2 YNNKEL (reference sequence). V lost 4 bases to trimming and J lost 0 bases, with 13 bases between them. The CDR3 has 17 amino acids. CDR3 nucleotide sequence: TGTGCCAGCAGCCCCAGGACCCTGAGCTCCTATAATTCACCCCTCCACTTT. Translating gives CASSPRTLSSYNSPLHF.

In its sample, this clonotype was seen many times. This rearrangement joins TRBV6-1 to TRBJ1-4; D gene uncertain. V gave up 8 bases and J gave up 4 bases, with 8 bases separating them. This CDR3 has 12 residues. Germline-derived CDR1 and CDR2 are MNHNS and SASEGT. The CDR3 nucleotides are TGTGCCAGCGGGGAGGATAATGAAAAACTGTTTTTT. Its protein is CASGEDNEKLFF.

This clonotype was recorded at least ten times. The chain is built from TRBV2 and TRBJ2-7; TRBD2 agrees at 7 bases. The CDR3 spans 13 residues. CDR1 is SNHLY, CDR2 FYNNEI, per germline. The V gene end was trimmed by 10 bases and the J gene end by 4 bases; junction bases not matched to a gene: 10. In DNA, the CDR3 is TGTGCCACCAACCTTAGCGGGTTTTACGAGCAGTACTTC. It yields the protein CATNLSGFYEQYF. Combining the CDR3 with reference TRBV2 and TRBJ2-7 gives the whole variable domain EPEVTQTPSHQVTQMGQEVILRCVPISNHLYFYWYRQILGQKVEFLVSFYNNEISEKSEIFDDQFSVERPDGSNFTLKIRSTKLEDSAMYFCATNLSGFYEQYFGPGTRLTVT.

This clonotype occurred many times. This sequence joins TRBV12-3 or TRBV12-4 and TRBJ1-2; D is unresolved. Trimming pared 8 bases from V and 0 bases from J, leaving 13 bases between. CDR3 length: 14 residues. The chain's CDR3 is CASAYGNTNYGYTF. The CDR3 DNA reads as TGTGCCAGCGCGTATGGCAATACTAACTATGGCTACACCTTC.

This clonotype was detected a few times. The chain carries TRBV6-1 and TRBJ1-1; D is uncertain. The V and J ends lost 5 bases and 1 base respectively, with 8 bases between them. The CDR3 runs 13 residues. The germline gives CDR1 MNHNS, CDR2 SASEGT. The CDR3 here is CASSRRENTEAFF. DNA of the CDR3: TGTGCCAGCAGTCGACGGGAGAACACTGAAGCTTTCTTT.

This clonotype was recorded at least ten times. The chain recombines TRBV30 with TRBJ1-1; no firm D call. The V end lost 0 bases, the J end lost 1 base, and 6 bases lay between the germline ends. This CDR3 is 13 amino acids long. Germline assignment: CDR1 GTSNPN and CDR2 SVGIG (reference sequence). CDR3 nucleotides: TGTGCCTGGAGTGTAAACAGGAACACTGAAGCTTTCTTT. Translated: CAWSVNRNTEAFF.

Ten or more counts support this clonotype. The rearrangement joins TRBV7-3 to TRBJ2-3; no reliable D call. Germline V CDR1 and CDR2: SGHTA, FQGTGA. The CDR3 loop spans 15 amino acids. The V end was cut by 1 base, the J end by 2 bases, with 10 bases between. CDR3 loop: CASSLILGITDTQYF. For the CDR3, the DNA is TGTGCCAGCAGCTTAATCCTGGGGATCACAGATACGCAGTATTTT.